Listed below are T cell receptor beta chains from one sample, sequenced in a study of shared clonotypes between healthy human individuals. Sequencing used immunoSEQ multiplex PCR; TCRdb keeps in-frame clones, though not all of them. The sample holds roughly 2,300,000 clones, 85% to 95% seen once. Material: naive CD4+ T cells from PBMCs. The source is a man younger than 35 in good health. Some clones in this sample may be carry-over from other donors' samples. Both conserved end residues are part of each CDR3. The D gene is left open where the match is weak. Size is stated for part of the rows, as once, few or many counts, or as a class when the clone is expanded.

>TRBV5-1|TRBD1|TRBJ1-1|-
TGCGCCAGCAGCTTTGGCAGGGGGCGGACTGAAGCTTTCTTT
CASSFGRGRTEAFF
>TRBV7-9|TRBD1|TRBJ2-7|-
TGTGCCAGCAGCCTGACAGGGGTCGAGCAGTACTTC
CASSLTGVEQYF
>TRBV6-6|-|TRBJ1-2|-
TGTGCCAGCAGTTACCTCGGGGGACTTTCTAACTATGGCTACACCTTC
CASSYLGGLSNYGYTF
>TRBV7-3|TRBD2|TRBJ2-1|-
TGTGCCAGCAGCCAAAAACCCACTAGCGGTCTTACCTACAATGAGCAGTTCTTC
CASSQKPTSGLTYNEQFF
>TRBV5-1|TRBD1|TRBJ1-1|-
TGCGCCAGCAGCTCTAGGGACACAGGGGCGGCGAACACTGAAGCTTTCTTT
CASSSRDTGAANTEAFF
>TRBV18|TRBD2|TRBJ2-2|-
TGTGCCAGCTCACCACCGGGACTAGCGGGAGGTAGCACCGGGGAGCTGTTTTTT
CASSPPGLAGGSTGELFF
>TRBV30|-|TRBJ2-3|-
TGTGCCTGGGGGATCATGGGGGATACGCAGTATTTT
CAWGIMGDTQYF
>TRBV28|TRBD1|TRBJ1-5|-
TGTGCCAGCAGAACTAAACAGGGGATGCGGAATCAGCCCCAGCATTTT
CASRTKQGMRNQPQHF
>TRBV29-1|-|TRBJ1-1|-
TGCAGCACTACGGGTAGGGCGGGGAACACTGAAGCTTTCTTT
CSTTGRAGNTEAFF
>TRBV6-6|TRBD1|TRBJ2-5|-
TGTGCCAGCAGTGATTCCGGGACAGCGTTGCAGACCCAGTACTTC
CASSDSGTALQTQYF
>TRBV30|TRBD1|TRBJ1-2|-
TGTGCCTGGGGACAGGGGTCTGGCTACACCTTC
CAWGQGSGYTF
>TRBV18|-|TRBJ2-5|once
TGTGCCAGCTCACCTGTTTCCGGGGAGGAGACCCAGTACTTC
CASSPVSGEETQYF
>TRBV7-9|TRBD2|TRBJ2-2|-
TGTGCCAGCAGCGCCGGACTAGCGGGGTACACCGGGGAGCTGTTTTTT
CASSAGLAGYTGELFF
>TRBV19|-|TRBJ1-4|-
TGTGCCAGTAGTACCGGGGGAGGAACTAATGAAAAACTGTTTTTT
CASSTGGGTNEKLFF
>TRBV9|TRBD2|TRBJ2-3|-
TGTGCCAGCAGCGCCCTAGCGGCGGGCACAGATACGCAGTATTTT
CASSALAAGTDTQYF
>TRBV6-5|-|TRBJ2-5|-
TGTGCCAGCAGTTACGAAAGGCTCGAAGAGACCCAGTACTTC
CASSYERLEETQYF
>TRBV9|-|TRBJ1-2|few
TGTGCCAGCAGCGCACTTCTAGGGGTGCCCGACTATGGCTACACCTTC
CASSALLGVPDYGYTF
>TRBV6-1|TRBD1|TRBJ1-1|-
TGTGCCAGCAGAAGGACAGGGTTAGACACTGAAGCTTTCTTT
CASRRTGLDTEAFF
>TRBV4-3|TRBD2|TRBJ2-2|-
TGCGCCAGCAGCCAAGAGACTAGCGGGTGGGGTGGCGGGGAGCTGTTTTTT
CASSQETSGWGGGELFF
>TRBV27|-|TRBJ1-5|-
TGTGCCAGCAGTTTGAGGTACCGAGGTGGGGGACACAATAGCAATCAGCCCCAGCATTTT
CASSLRYRGGGHNSNQPQHF
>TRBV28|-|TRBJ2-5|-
TGTGCCAGCAGTTTAGGGGCGACGGAAGAGACCCAGTACTTC
CASSLGATEETQYF
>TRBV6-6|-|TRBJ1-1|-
TGTGCCAGCAGTTACGAGGGAAAGAACACTGAAGCTTTCTTT
CASSYEGKNTEAFF